The source of this TCR beta chain is a study of human T cells and chemical hapten exposure. Study-level information: All patients underwent weekly scalp dosing with diphenylcyclopropenone for the full roughly 25-week study. The cohort included alopecia areata under or over 50% scalp, totalis and universalis. On the upper back, patch tests were applied with 0.01% DPC and read at 6 days.

CDR3 size: 15 residues. With V trimmed by 6 bases and J by 4 bases, 5 bases remained unmatched. The germline gives CDR1 ENHRY, CDR2 SYGVKD. Described time point: patch test 1, 2 weeks after DPC sensitization. Stated treatment: therapeutic diphenylcyclopropenone sensitization with weekly scalp DPC. Blood draws came before every patch-test application. TCRdb reanalysed the RACE reads using MiXCR and keeps one entry per CDR3 protein. Here the sample spans 120,000 or so distinct CDR3 sequences, roughly 15% being singletons. The rearrangement joins TRBV10-3 to TRBJ1-5; 11 nucleotides line up with TRBD1. The TCR sequence derives from a man aged 18 to 30 with alopecia areata. Some clones in this sample may be carry-over from other donors' samples. The sample here was whole blood, taken in connection with sensitization to the hapten diphenylcyclopropenone (DPC). The CDR3 region has the DNA TGTGCCATCAGCAAGGGACAGGGGGAAAATCAGCCCCAGCATTTT. Translating gives CAISKGQGENQPQHF.